This T cell receptor beta chain was recorded in a study of shared clonotypes between healthy human individuals. Data came from immunoSEQ multiplex PCR; TCRdb stores just in-frame clones and leaves some out. This repertoire shows a few hundred thousand clones, 60% to 70% found once; its top ten account for 11%. Partitioning of CD4+ cells yielded a CD45RA+ naive subset and a CD45RA-negative memory subset. The clonotype was recovered from a man aged 25-40 years in good health. The sequenced material came from memory CD4+ T cells sorted from blood. This sample's subset: CD45RA-negative fraction.

Here the CDR3 reads CASSESGSQTQYF. The CDR3 DNA reads TGTGCCAGCAGTGAATCGGGCTCCCAGACCCAGTACTTC. The chain uses TRBV6-1 and TRBJ2-5; no definite D call. The CDR3 consists of 13 residues. Germline V gene data show CDR1 as MNHNS and CDR2 as SASEGT. V dropped 2 bases and J dropped 6 bases, with 10 bases sitting between them.